The table lists the clone carrying this TCR beta chain with a few counts. From germline, CDR1 is LNHDA and CDR2 SQIVND (reference sequence). This CDR3 has 15 amino acids. The junction had 11 bases not matched to a gene; V was cut back by 9 bases and J by 8 bases. This specimen belongs to a study of blood T cell repertoires in COVID-19. Across the study: Donors in the United States, Italy and Spain gave samples during acute or convalescent COVID-19. T cells, B-cell-depleted T cells, or PBMCs supplied cDNA or gDNA.

Per the original data handling: The assay estimated nucleated cells by amplifying reference gene primers. The method was immunoSEQ multiplex PCR; TCRdb's version includes in-frame clones alone and lacks a portion of them. That table furnishes V, J and clone size, whereas the DNA furnished D and trimming. This sample has roughly 410,000 clones, with around 91% found just once. Patients in Seattle were enrolled during active infection, then followed longitudinally. This sequence joins TRBV19 and TRBJ1-6, with TRBD1 identical over 9 bases. Sequencing input: peripheral blood. This receptor was obtained from a middle-aged woman with COVID-19, enrolled during active disease. The CDR3 DNA reads as TGTGCCAGCGACGCGCGGACAGGGGAGGATTCACCCCTCCACTTT. Translation gives CASDARTGEDSPLHF.